This T cell receptor (beta chain) stems from a study of blood T cell repertoires in COVID-19. Study details: Samples representing acute and convalescent COVID-19 were sourced from the United States, Italy and Spain. PBMCs, B-cell-depleted T cells, or T cells were the source of the cDNA or gDNA that made up the material.

This clone turned up a few times. Germline lookup yields CDR1 LNHDA and CDR2 SQIVND (reference sequence). The CDR3 loop spans 14 amino acids. The ends were cut back, 6 bases at V and 1 base at J, with 9 bases in the middle. Authors' data handling: Nucleated cell counts were estimated from reference gene primer amplification. Method: immunoSEQ multiplex PCR; TCRdb's copy keeps in-frame clones and lacks some. That table is the source of V, J and clone size, and D and trimming were worked out from the DNA. The sample holds 180,000 or so clones, around 87% seen once. The source of this sequence is a middle-aged man with acute or convalescent COVID-19. The source material was peripheral blood. This chain links TRBV19 with TRBJ2-2; weak D call: TRBD2 (5 bases). In DNA, the CDR3 is TGTGCCAGTAGCGCCCGGGGGAACACCGGGGAGCTGTTTTTT. This encodes CASSARGNTGELFF.